The 30 T cell receptor beta chains below were found in one sample sequenced in a study of human T cells and chemical hapten exposure. TCRdb re-derived calls from the RACE reads in MiXCR, one entry per CDR3 protein. The table lists about 120,000 distinct CDR3 sequences, roughly 13% of them singletons, with 2.8% in the top ten. Documented time point: pre-sensitization, week 0. Sample treatment: therapeutic diphenylcyclopropenone sensitization with weekly scalp DPC. The sample consisted of whole blood, taken in connection with sensitization to the hapten diphenylcyclopropenone (DPC). The source of these receptors is a woman between 18 and 30 years old with alopecia areata. Some clones in this sample may be carry-over from other donors' samples.

This clonotype was observed many times. The chain couples TRBV5-6 to TRBJ2-1; TRBD2 matches 9 bases. The CDR3 spans 16 residues. The germline V gene has CDR1 SGHDT and CDR2 YYEEEE. With 5 bases clipped from V and 6 bases from J, the junction kept 12 bases outside the gene matches. CDR3 amino acids: CASRWRAGGRSNEQFF. As DNA, the CDR3 is TGTGCCAGCAGGTGGAGAGCGGGGGGCCGATCCAATGAGCAGTTCTTC.

This chain connects TRBV20-1 to TRBJ1-5; TRBD1 matches 8 bases. Germline trimming cut 3 bases from V and 1 base from J; bases unmatched to any gene: 5. The germline V gene encodes CDR1 DFQATT and CDR2 SNEGSKA (reference sequence). The length of the CDR3 is 15 residues. CDR3 region: CSASLDRASNQPQHF. The DNA for the CDR3 is TGCAGTGCTAGTTTGGACAGGGCCAGCAATCAGCCCCAGCATTTT.

V gene TRBV11-2 combines with J gene TRBJ1-1; D gene uncertain. The ends were cut back, 0 bases at V and 4 bases at J, with 9 bases in the middle. Germline lookup yields CDR1 SGHAT and CDR2 FQNNGV. The CDR3 length is 14 residues. The CDR3 nucleotides read TGTGCCAGCAGCTTAGACGCTAGGACCACTGAAGCTTTCTTT. As protein: CASSLDARTTEAFF.

This clonotype was recorded many times. This rearrangement joins TRBV2 to TRBJ1-5, with 8 nucleotides matching TRBD1. The CDR3 is 14 amino acids. J was trimmed by 6 bases and V by 7 bases; bases with no gene match: 8. Germline V gene lookup returns CDR1 SNHLY and CDR2 FYNNEI. CDR3 sequence reads: CASTAAGGGQPQHF. The CDR3 nucleotides are TGTGCCAGCACCGCCGCAGGGGGCGGTCAGCCCCAGCATTTT.

The rearrangement joins TRBV28 to TRBJ1-6; tentative D call: TRBD1 (6 bases). V lost 5 bases and J 8 bases, leaving 13 bases between the germline ends. The CDR3 extends over 14 amino acids. Germline CDR1 reads MDHEN; CDR2 reads SYDVKM. CDR3 sequence (DNA): TGTGCCAGCAGTCAGCAGGGGATGCATTCACCCCTCCACTTT. This gives the protein CASSQQGMHSPLHF.

Note on this clonotype: A much larger clone lies a single base off, so this may be a read error. Because it lacks the conserved phenylalanine or tryptophan at the end, this CDR3 is likely a read error. The chain is built from TRBV12-3 or TRBV12-4 and TRBJ1-3; D uncertain. Trimming took 6 bases from V and 7 from J, leaving 13 bases between them. The CDR3 contains 13 residues. The CDR3 bases are TGTGCCAGCAGCTTGGTTGTAGATAACACCATATATCTT. The encoded protein is CASSLVVDNTIYL.

In this sample, this clonotype turned up many times. The chain has TRBV7-9 and TRBJ1-4; D call uncertain. The CDR3 length is 13 residues. CDR1 is SEHNR, CDR2 FQNEAQ, per germline (reference sequence). With 0 bases removed from V and 7 bases from J, the gap between germline ends came to 6 bases. Here the CDR3 DNA reads TGTGCCAGCAGCTTAGCCGGAGGTGAAAAACTGTTTTTT. Amino acid sequence: CASSLAGGEKLFF.

Many counts were recorded for this clonotype. The CDR3 DNA reads as TGCGCCAGCCAGCGGGACAGCACTAACTATGGCTACACCTTC. It yields the protein CASQRDSTNYGYTF. This chain uses TRBV5-1 with TRBJ1-2; 7 bases map to TRBD1. J gave up 0 bases and V 7 bases, and 6 bases lay outside the gene matches. This CDR3 contains 14 residues. Germline-derived CDR1 and CDR2 are SGHRS and YFSETQ.

The J gene is TRBJ2-3, the V gene TRBV7-2; D is unclear. The CDR3 loop spans 14 amino acids. From germline, CDR1 is SGHTA and CDR2 FQGNSA. V was cut by 5 bases and J by 5 bases, with 14 bases left in between. The CDR3 protein is CASSTGQVGDTQYF. CDR3 in DNA: TGTGCCAGCAGCACCGGGCAGGTTGGAGATACGCAGTATTTT.

The table lists this clonotype with many counts. This chain links TRBV7-6 with TRBJ2-1, with D unclear. With 1 base removed from V and 9 bases from J, the gap between germline ends came to 13 bases. Germline CDR1 reads SGHVS; CDR2 reads FNYEAQ. There are 14 residues in the CDR3. This chain's CDR3 is CASSLGPRRTEQFF. CDR3 coding DNA: TGTGCCAGCAGCTTAGGTCCTCGAAGAACTGAGCAGTTCTTC.

This clonotype has a handful of counts. The genes are TRBV27 and TRBJ1-1, with TRBD1 matching 11 bases. The V gene's germline CDR1 is MNHEY and CDR2 SMNVEV (reference sequence). The CDR3 loop spans 15 amino acids. With V trimmed by 5 bases and J by 4 bases, 6 bases remained unmatched. CDR3 DNA sequence: TGTGCCAGCAGTACCCGGGACAGGGGGTCCACTGAAGCTTTCTTT. Protein sequence: CASSTRDRGSTEAFF.

This clonotype was seen a handful of times. The V gene is TRBV11-3, the J gene TRBJ2-1; 8 nucleotides match TRBD2. This CDR3 has 14 residues. Losses at the gene ends were 5 bases for V and 7 bases for J; bases not matched to a gene: 7. The V gene's germline CDR1 is SGHNT and CDR2 YENEEA. In DNA form, the CDR3 reads TGTGCCAGCAGCACCCGGGGGACTAGGAATGAGCAGTTCTTC. Translating it yields CASSTRGTRNEQFF. The full variable domain, in which reference TRBV11-3 and TRBJ2-1 provide the parts outside the CDR3, is EAGVVQSPRYKIIEKKQPVAFWCNPISGHNTLYWYLQNLGQGPELLIRYENEEAVDDSQLPKDRFSAERLKGVDSTLKIQPAELGDSAVYLCASSTRGTRNEQFFGPGTRLTVL.

This clonotype was found a few times. The chain combines TRBV12-3 or TRBV12-4 with TRBJ1-5; D is undetermined. The ends were cut back, 8 bases at V and 3 bases at J, with 17 bases in the middle. This CDR3 spans 15 amino acids. This CDR3 reads CASLPGGRVNQPQHF. The CDR3 DNA reads as TGTGCCAGCTTGCCGGGAGGGAGAGTCAATCAGCCCCAGCATTTT.

Only a few counts were recorded for this clonotype. V gene TRBV7-9 combines with J gene TRBJ2-3; no clear D. Germline V gene lookup returns CDR1 SEHNR and CDR2 FQNEAQ (reference sequence). The CDR3 runs to 13 residues. Trimming took 9 bases from V and 4 from J, leaving 14 bases between them. CDR3 nucleotides: TGTGCCAGTAAGGCCTCTCTAGCAGATACGCAGTATTTT. As protein: CASKASLADTQYF.

V and J are TRBV14 and TRBJ1-1; D may be TRBD1 (5 bases). Trimming stripped 4 bases from V and 2 bases from J, with 11 bases between. The CDR3 consists of 14 residues. The V gene's germline CDR1 is SGHDN and CDR2 FVKESK. The CDR3 nucleotides read TGTGCCAGCAGCCGGGCCAGGGTTAACACTGAAGCTTTCTTT. This gives the protein CASSRARVNTEAFF.

J is TRBJ2-3 and V is TRBV27; TRBD2 agrees at 8 bases. CDR1 MNHEY and CDR2 SMNVEV come from the germline V gene (reference sequence). The trim removed 5 bases at V and 1 base at J, leaving 8 bases unmatched. The CDR3 runs 16 residues. The CDR3 nucleotides are TGTGCCAGCAGTCTTGGGGATAGCGGGGGCACAGATACGCAGTATTTT. Encoded protein: CASSLGDSGGTDTQYF.

The chain combines TRBV15 with TRBJ2-3, with D perhaps matching TRBD2 (6 bases). The CDR3 consists of 14 residues. V lost 1 base to trimming and J lost 1 base, with 6 bases between them. Per germline, CDR1 LNHNV and CDR2 YYDKDF (reference sequence). CDR3 residues: CATSRAGGTDTQYF. The CDR3 DNA reads as TGTGCCACCAGCAGAGCGGGGGGCACAGATACGCAGTATTTT.

This clonotype was detected a few times. This sequence joins TRBV6-5 and TRBJ1-5; D is undetermined. The CDR3 contains 13 residues. V was shortened by 6 bases and J by 7 bases, with 13 bases between the two germline ends. Germline V gives CDR1 MNHEY, CDR2 SVGAGI. CDR3 DNA: TGTGCCAGCAGATCCCACAGAGGGCAGCCCCAGCATTTT. Encoded protein: CASRSHRGQPQHF.

This chain links TRBV7-9 with TRBJ2-5; no definite D call. The CDR3 runs 13 residues. Looked up from germline, CDR1 is SEHNR and CDR2 is FQNEAQ (reference sequence). V lost 1 base to trimming and J lost 1 base, with 4 bases between them. The CDR3 reads CASSLETQETQYF. CDR3 in DNA: TGTGCCAGCAGCTTAGAGACCCAAGAGACCCAGTACTTC. The full variable domain, with the rest looked up from reference TRBV7-9 and TRBJ2-5, is DTGVSQNPRHKITKRGQNVTFRCDPISEHNRLYWYRQTLGQGPEFLTYFQNEAQLEKSRLLSDRFSAERPKGSFSTLEIQRTEQGDSAMYLCASSLETQETQYFGPGTRLLVL.

There are a few counts of this clonotype. V gene TRBV3-1 combines with J gene TRBJ2-7; 9 nucleotides agree with TRBD1. V trimming: 5 bases; J trimming: 6 bases; junction bases outside the gene matches: 5. Per the germline V gene, CDR1 is LGHDT and CDR2 is YNNKEL (reference sequence). The CDR3 extends over 13 amino acids. CDR3 nucleotides: TGTGCCAGCAGCTCCGGGACAGGGTCCGAGCAGTACTTC. Protein: CASSSGTGSEQYF.

This clonotype showed up just a few times. This chain connects TRBV18 to TRBJ1-6; 9 bases agree with TRBD1. V gave up 1 base and J gave up 8 bases; unmatched junction bases: 12. The CDR3 is made up of 18 amino acids. From germline, CDR1 is KGHSH and CDR2 LQKENI. DNA for the CDR3: TGTGCCAGCTCACCACTTCCCACCGGGACAGGGTCGGATTCACCCCTCCACTTT. Encoded protein: CASSPLPTGTGSDSPLHF.

This clonotype showed up many times. The chain employs TRBV28 and TRBJ2-3; possible D gene TRBD2, 5 bases. Germline values: CDR1 MDHEN, CDR2 SYDVKM. V dropped 2 bases and J dropped 2 bases, with 11 bases sitting between them. The CDR3 is 15 amino acids. The CDR3 spells CASSLASGPTDTQYF. The CDR3 region has the DNA TGTGCCAGCAGTTTAGCGAGCGGCCCCACAGATACGCAGTATTTT. Variable domain in full (rest from reference TRBV28 and TRBJ2-3): DVKVTQSSRYLVKRTGEKVFLECVQDMDHENMFWYRQDPGLGLRLIYFSYDVKMKEKGDIPEGYSVSREKKERFSLILESASTNQTSMYLCASSLASGPTDTQYFGPGTRLTVL.

This clonotype was detected many times. The rearrangement uses TRBV20-1 and TRBJ1-5; tentatively, D is TRBD1 (6 bases). The V gene lost 5 bases and the J gene lost 4 bases, with 15 bases spanning the gap. In germline, CDR1 is DFQATT, CDR2 SNEGSKA (reference sequence). The CDR3 loop spans 14 amino acids. The CDR3 coding sequence is TGCAGTGCTCAGCGGGGGGCCAATAATCAGCCCCAGCATTTT. It encodes CSAQRGANNQPQHF.

This clonotype was counted ten times or more. The V and J genes are TRBV20-1 and TRBJ2-2; D perhaps matches TRBD1 (6 bases). The CDR3 totals 14 residues. V was trimmed by 1 base and J by 8 bases, leaving 14 bases between them. CDR1 and CDR2 (germline): DFQATT, SNEGSKA (reference sequence). This CDR3 is CSARAGQPRGELFF. CDR3 sequence (DNA): TGCAGTGCTAGAGCTGGACAGCCGAGAGGGGAGCTGTTTTTT.

The rearrangement links TRBV12-3 or TRBV12-4 to TRBJ2-1; TRBD2 aligns across 9 bases. V lost 7 bases and J lost 4; bases outside the gene matches: 5. CDR3 length equals 14 residues. The DNA for the CDR3 is TGTGCCAGCATTGCGGGGGGGCTGTACAATGAGCAGTTCTTC. It is translated as CASIAGGLYNEQFF.

The V call is TRBV7-7, the J call TRBJ2-1, with D possibly matching TRBD2 (6 bases). V was clipped by 0 bases and J by 11 bases, with 14 bases between them. Germline assignment: CDR1 SSHAT and CDR2 FNYEAQ (reference sequence). The CDR3 has 14 residues. DNA of the CDR3: TGTGCCAGCAGCTTAGCCAATTCGGGAGCGAAGCAGTTCTTC. It yields the protein CASSLANSGAKQFF. The full variable domain, in which reference TRBV7-7 and TRBJ2-1 provide the parts outside the CDR3, is GAGVSQSPRYKVTKRGQDVTLRCDPISSHATLYWYQQALGQGPEFLTYFNYEAQPDKSGLPSDRFSAERPEGSISTLTIQRTEQRDSAMYRCASSLANSGAKQFFGPGTRLTVL.

The V call is TRBV20-1, the J call TRBJ2-1, with 14 bases aligning to TRBD2. J lost 2 bases, V lost 1 base, and 10 bases had no gene match. The CDR3 has 19 amino acids. Germline values: CDR1 DFQATT, CDR2 SNEGSKA (reference sequence). As DNA, the CDR3 is TGCAGTGCTAGAGGCCAAGGGACTAGCGGGGGAGCAGCCTACAATGAGCAGTTCTTC. As protein: CSARGQGTSGGAAYNEQFF.

A few counts support this clonotype. The chain joins TRBV7-8 to TRBJ2-3; D uncertain. CDR1 and CDR2 (germline): SGHVS, FQNEAQ. This CDR3 is built from 12 residues. Deletions cut 5 bases from V and 8 bases from J, with 11 bases between. CDR3 nucleotides: TGTGCCAGCAGCAGCCGAGTGGGTACGCAGTATTTT. It codes for CASSSRVGTQYF.

This clonotype was counted ten times or more. The rearrangement links TRBV7-6 to TRBJ1-1; the match to TRBD1 covers 8 bases. The V gene's germline CDR1 is SGHVS and CDR2 FNYEAQ. Trimming at V came to 3 bases and at J to 6 bases, leaving 6 bases not matched to a gene. There are 14 residues in the CDR3. The CDR3 is CASSLATGGAEAFF. CDR3 bases: TGTGCCAGCAGCTTGGCCACAGGGGGGGCTGAAGCTTTCTTT.

This clonotype was counted at least ten times. CDR3 sequence: CASSYDKLSYGYTF. The CDR3 DNA is TGTGCCAGCAGTTACGATAAGCTGTCCTATGGCTACACCTTC. This chain connects TRBV6-2 or TRBV6-3 to TRBJ1-2, with D hard to call. V lost 2 bases and J lost 4, with 11 bases in between. This CDR3 has 14 residues. Germline loops: CDR1 MNHEY, CDR2 SVGEGT.